Below, one TCR beta chain is given with its context. Its matching antigen is unknown. The entry originates in a study of high-grade serous ovarian cancer treatment subgroups. Study background: Each sample yielded on average about 7,000 unique TCR beta rearrangements from around 14,000 reads. The study's findings and limits: Without spatial data, bulk sequencing limits insight into HGSC tumor diversity. Different patients shared almost no repertoire; same-patient tumors shared about 0.095 to 0.85. Repertoire analysis covered CDR3 alone, not CDR1 or CDR2.

The CDR3 is 14 residues long. Germline assignment: CDR1 LNHDA and CDR2 SQIVND (reference sequence). The V gene lost 6 bases and the J gene lost 0 bases, with 11 bases spanning the gap. Tumor samples were obtained before definitive surgery or chemotherapy. Measured with immunoSEQ multiplex PCR; TCRdb has only the in-frame clones, and not every one. The sample lists around 8,000 clones; around 80% were seen once. This chain links TRBV19 with TRBJ1-1, with D uncertain. Source material: tumor tissue. The clonotype comes from a human donor with high-grade serous ovarian cancer. CDR3 nucleotides: TGTGCCAGTAGCCGGCCAGGTATGAACACTGAAGCTTTCTTT. Translating gives CASSRPGMNTEAFF.